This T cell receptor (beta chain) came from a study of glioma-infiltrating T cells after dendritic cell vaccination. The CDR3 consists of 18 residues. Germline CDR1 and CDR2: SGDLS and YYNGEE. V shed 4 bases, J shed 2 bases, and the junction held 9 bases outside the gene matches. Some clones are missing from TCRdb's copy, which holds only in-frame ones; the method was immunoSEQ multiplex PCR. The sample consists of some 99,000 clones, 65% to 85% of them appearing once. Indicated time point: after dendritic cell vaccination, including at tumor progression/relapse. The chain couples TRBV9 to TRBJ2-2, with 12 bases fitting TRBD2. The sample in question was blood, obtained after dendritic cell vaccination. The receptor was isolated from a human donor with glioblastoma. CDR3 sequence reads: CASSTGLAGSLNTGELFF. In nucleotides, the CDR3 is TGTGCCAGCAGCACCGGACTAGCGGGGAGCCTTAACACCGGGGAGCTGTTTTTT.